The 5 T cell receptor beta chains in this list originate from one sample, sequenced in a study of T-cell reconstitution after alpha-beta-depleted transplantation in children. This sample's TCRbeta library carried unique molecular identifier barcodes. MiXCR was run by TCRdb on the PCR reads, yielding one entry per CDR3 protein. The table has hundreds of thousands of distinct CDR3 sequences, roughly 14% seen once. Material: PBMCs, obtained before TCRalphabeta/CD19-depleted stem cell transplant. The origin of the receptors is a girl aged 2 to 9 with congenital amegakaryocytic thrombocytopenia, due to receive a stem cell transplant.

This clonotype came up a few times. The rearrangement uses TRBV6-1 and TRBJ2-7; 7 bases line up with TRBD2. Germline CDR1 MNHNS, CDR2 SASEGT. The CDR3 runs 15 residues. Trimming at V came to 5 bases and at J to 5 bases, leaving 12 bases not matched to a gene. The CDR3, as DNA: TGTGCCAGCAGTAGAATCGGGAGGTCTACCCACGAGCAGTACTTC. Its translation is CASSRIGRSTHEQYF.

The rearrangement links TRBV30 to TRBJ1-3; D unresolved. Germline-derived CDR1 and CDR2 are GTSNPN and SVGIG (reference sequence). Deletions cut 1 base from V and 4 bases from J, with 11 bases between. This CDR3 region has 14 residues. CDR3 bases: TGTGCCTGGAGTGCCGGGATCGGGGGAAACACCATATATTTT. The encoded protein is CAWSAGIGGNTIYF.

A word on this clonotype: The junction differs from germline at one of its ends, possibly a read error. The chain joins TRBV19 to TRBJ2-1; a weak D match, TRBD2 (5 bases). This CDR3 is 16 amino acids long. CDR1 and CDR2 from the germline V gene are LNHDA and SQIVND (reference sequence). CDR3 sequence reads: CTSSRRGQDPYNEQFF. The CDR3 DNA reads TGTACCAGTAGTAGGAGAGGGCAGGACCCTTACAATGAGCAGTTCTTC.

This clonotype was seen many times. The rearrangement uses TRBV4-2 and TRBJ1-2; 12 bases line up with TRBD1. The CDR3 is 17 residues long. J lost 2 bases, V lost 3 bases, and 7 bases had no gene match. Germline CDR1 and CDR2: LGHNA and YNFKEQ. The CDR3 nucleotides read TGTGCCAGCAGCCACCCGGGACAGGGGGCTTTAAACTATGGCTACACCTTC. The encoded protein is CASSHPGQGALNYGYTF.

This clonotype was counted between two and nine times. The DNA of the CDR3 is TGTGCCAGCAGCTTAGCCCCAGAGGGCCTGGGCTACACCTTC. It yields the protein CASSLAPEGLGYTF. The genes are TRBV7-9 and TRBJ1-2; D remains unclear. The CDR3 covers 14 residues. V was cut by 0 bases and J by 8 bases, with 13 bases left in between. Germline assignment: CDR1 SEHNR and CDR2 FQNEAQ (reference sequence). The whole variable domain, remainder taken from reference TRBV7-9 and TRBJ1-2, is DTGVSQNPRHKITKRGQNVTFRCDPISEHNRLYWYRQTLGQGPEFLTYFQNEAQLEKSRLLSDRFSAERPKGSFSTLEIQRTEQGDSAMYLCASSLAPEGLGYTFGSGTRLTVV.